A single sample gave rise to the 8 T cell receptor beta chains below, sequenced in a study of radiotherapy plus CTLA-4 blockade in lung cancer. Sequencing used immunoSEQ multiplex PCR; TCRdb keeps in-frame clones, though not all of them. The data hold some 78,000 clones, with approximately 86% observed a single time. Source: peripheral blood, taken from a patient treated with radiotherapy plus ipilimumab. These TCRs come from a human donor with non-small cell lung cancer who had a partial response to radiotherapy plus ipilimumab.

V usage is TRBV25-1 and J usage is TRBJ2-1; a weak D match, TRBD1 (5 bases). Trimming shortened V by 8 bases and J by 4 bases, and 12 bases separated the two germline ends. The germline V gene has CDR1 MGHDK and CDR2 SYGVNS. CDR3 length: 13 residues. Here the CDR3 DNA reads TGTGCCAGCTCCGACCCAGGGTACAATGAGCAGTTCTTC. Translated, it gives CASSDPGYNEQFF.

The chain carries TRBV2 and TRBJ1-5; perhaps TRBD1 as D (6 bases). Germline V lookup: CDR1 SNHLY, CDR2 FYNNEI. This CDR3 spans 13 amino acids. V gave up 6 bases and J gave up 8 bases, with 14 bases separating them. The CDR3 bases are TGTGCCAGCAGAACAGGGTTCCCTGAGCCCCAGCATTTT. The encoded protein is CASRTGFPEPQHF.

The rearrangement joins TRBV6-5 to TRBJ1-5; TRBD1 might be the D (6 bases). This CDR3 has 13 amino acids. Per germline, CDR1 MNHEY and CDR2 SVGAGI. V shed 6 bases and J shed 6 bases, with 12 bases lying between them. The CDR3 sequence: CASSRQAGQPQHF. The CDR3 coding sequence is TGTGCCAGCAGCAGACAGGCGGGTCAGCCCCAGCATTTT.

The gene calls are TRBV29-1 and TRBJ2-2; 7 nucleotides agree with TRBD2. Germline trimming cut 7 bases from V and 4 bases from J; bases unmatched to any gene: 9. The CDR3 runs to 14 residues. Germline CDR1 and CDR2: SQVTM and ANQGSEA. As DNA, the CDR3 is TGCAGCGCCATAATTCTAGCGGCCACCGGGGAGCTGTTTTTT. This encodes CSAIILAATGELFF.

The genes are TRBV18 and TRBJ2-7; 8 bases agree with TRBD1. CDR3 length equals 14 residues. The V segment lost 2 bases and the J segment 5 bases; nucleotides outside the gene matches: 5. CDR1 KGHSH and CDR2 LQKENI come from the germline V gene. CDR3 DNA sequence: TGTGCCAGCTCACCAGGACAGGGTTTAAACGAGCAGTACTTC. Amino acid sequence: CASSPGQGLNEQYF.

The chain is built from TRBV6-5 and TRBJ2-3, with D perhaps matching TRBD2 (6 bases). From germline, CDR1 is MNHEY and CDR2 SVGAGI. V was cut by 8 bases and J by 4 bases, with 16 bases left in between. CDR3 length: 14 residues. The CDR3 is CASGGNPGPDTQYF. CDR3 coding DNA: TGTGCCAGCGGGGGGAACCCAGGACCAGATACGCAGTATTTT.

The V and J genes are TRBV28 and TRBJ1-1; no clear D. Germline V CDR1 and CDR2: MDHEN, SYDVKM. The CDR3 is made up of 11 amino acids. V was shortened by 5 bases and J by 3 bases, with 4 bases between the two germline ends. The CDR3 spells CASSPDTEAFF. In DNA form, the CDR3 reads TGTGCCAGCAGTCCGGACACTGAAGCTTTCTTT.

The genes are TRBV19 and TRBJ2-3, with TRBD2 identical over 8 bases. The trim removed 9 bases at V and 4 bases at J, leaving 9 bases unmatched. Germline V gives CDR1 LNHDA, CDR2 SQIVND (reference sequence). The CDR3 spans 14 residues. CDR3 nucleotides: TGTGCCAGCGCATTAGCGGGACCCCCAGATACGCAGTATTTT. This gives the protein CASALAGPPDTQYF. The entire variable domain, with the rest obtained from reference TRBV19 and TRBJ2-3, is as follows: DGGITQSPKYLFRKEGQNVTLSCEQNLNHDAMYWYRQDPGQGLRLIYYSQIVNDFQKGDIAEGYSVSREKKESFPLTVTSAQKNPTAFYLCASALAGPPDTQYFGPGTRLTVL.